This T cell receptor (beta chain) was sequenced in a study of blood T cell repertoires in COVID-19 (TCRdb year 2020). With regard to the full study: Collaborator samples came from the United States, Italy and Spain and covered acute and convalescent phases of COVID-19. The material from the prospective study consisted of cDNA or gDNA derived from T cells, B-cell-depleted T cells, or PBMCs. Subjects who had been exposed to COVID-19, were actively infected with it, or had recovered from it provided the deeply sampled blood TCRbeta repertoires that made up the dataset. A freely available public database, intended as a resource for researchers studying the immune response to SARS-CoV-2, is where the repertoires were released. Samples were obtained from the ongoing ImmuneRACE study (first 160 participants) and from over 1,000 subjects provided by 6 global collaborators. Nearly every sample came with metadata listing a de-identified subject ID, COVID-19 status, age in years and sex. Where available, HLA class I and class II types were taken from metadata supplied by the sample provider and were not determined by assay-based typing. The investigation overall reported the following: The quantity of clinical and demographic metadata differed by source and by participant and was supplied without curation.

The collaborating institutions used their own protocols to collect whole blood in K2EDTA tubes. For TCRbeta analysis, collaborator samples were shipped as frozen whole blood, as isolated PBMCs, or as DNA extracted from either sample type. The germline V gene encodes CDR1 KGHDR and CDR2 SFDVKD. Inclusive of the bounding cysteine and phenylalanine, the CDR3 is 18 residues long. The only DNA kept is the CDR3, 54 bases in frame from the first base. From V the trimming removes 0 bases and from J it removes 3 bases, while the gene matches leave 9 bases of the junction unaccounted for. TCRbeta CDR3 regions were amplified from genomic DNA by means of the immunoSEQ Assay, a bias-controlled multiplex PCR. On the study's bioinformatics: The number of nucleated cells in each sample was estimated by amplification of reference gene primers within the assay. To quantify the absolute abundance of each unique TCRbeta CDR3 rearrangement, sequence reads were collapsed and filtered. For each sample, productive Simpson clonality was calculated as the square root of Simpson's diversity index across productive rearrangements. The clones in this table, taken by TCRdb from immuneACCESS, are in-frame only. Not every clone is retained; where verified, under half of the shortfall comes from an unresolved V gene, and the cause of the rest is unknown. V, J and clone size reflect that table, while D and trimming were determined from the DNA. Across this sample there are about 99,000 clones, with roughly 84% seen only once. The ten top clones hold just under 2% of the sample.

By share, this clone ranks as medium-sized (0.01 to 0.1%). Its antigen is unknown. One base away there is no much larger clone; base qualities are not given. Sequenced sample: peripheral blood. The TCR comes from a man aged 70-80 years with active or convalescent COVID-19. The sequence is built from TRBV24-1 and TRBJ2-5, with 10 bases aligning to TRBD2. The DNA sequence is given as TGTGCCACCAGTGATTTGCCGGGGGTAGCGGGGGGTAAAGAGACCCAGTACTTC. The encoded protein is CATSDLPGVAGGKETQYF.